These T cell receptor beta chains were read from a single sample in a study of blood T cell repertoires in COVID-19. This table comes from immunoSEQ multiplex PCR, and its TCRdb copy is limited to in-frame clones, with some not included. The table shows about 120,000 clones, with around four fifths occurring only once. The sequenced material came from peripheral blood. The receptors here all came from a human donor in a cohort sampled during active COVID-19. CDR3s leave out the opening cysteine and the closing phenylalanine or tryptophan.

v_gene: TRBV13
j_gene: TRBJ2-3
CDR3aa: ASSLPRSSDSTDTQY

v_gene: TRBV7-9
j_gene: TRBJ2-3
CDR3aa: ASRPDRVRGTDTQY

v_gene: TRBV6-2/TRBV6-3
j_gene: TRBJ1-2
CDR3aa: ASSHQQGLYGYT

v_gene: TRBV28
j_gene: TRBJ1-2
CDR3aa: ASSPDTHPYGYT

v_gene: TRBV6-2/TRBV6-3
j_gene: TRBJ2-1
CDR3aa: ASSQGLAGGNEQF

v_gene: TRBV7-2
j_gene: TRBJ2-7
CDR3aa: ASSLALGSGYEQY

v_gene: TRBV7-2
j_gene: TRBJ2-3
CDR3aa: ASRTQPGDPTDTQY

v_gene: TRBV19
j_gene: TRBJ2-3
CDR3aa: ASIDRGASSTDTQY

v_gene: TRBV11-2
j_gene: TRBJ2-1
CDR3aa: ASSSTPGTYIIHEQF

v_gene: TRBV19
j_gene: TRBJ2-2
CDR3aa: ASSTSGGGTGELF

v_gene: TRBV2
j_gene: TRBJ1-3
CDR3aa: ASSVLGGAGFGNTIY

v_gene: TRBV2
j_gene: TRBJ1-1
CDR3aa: AGDPLGGTEAF

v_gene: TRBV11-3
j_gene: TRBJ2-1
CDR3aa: ASSFRQPGDEQF

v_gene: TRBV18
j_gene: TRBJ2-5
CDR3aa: ASSPTQGLGETQY

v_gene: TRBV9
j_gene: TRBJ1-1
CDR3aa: ASSVSPIYTEAF

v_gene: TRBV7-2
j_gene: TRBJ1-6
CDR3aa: ASSSLYNSPLH

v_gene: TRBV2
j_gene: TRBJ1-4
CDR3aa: ASSVSGEGYEKLF

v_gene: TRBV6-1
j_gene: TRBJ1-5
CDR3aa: ASSEEGAPSLNQPQH

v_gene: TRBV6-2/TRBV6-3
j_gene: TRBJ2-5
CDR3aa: ASGRGWIGETQY

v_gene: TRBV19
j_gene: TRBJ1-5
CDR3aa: ASSIGAGTGEAHQPQH

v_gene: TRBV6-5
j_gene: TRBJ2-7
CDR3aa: ASSRTGGEEQY

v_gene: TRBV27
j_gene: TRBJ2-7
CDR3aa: ASSRTAEQY

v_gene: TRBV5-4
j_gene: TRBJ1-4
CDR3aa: AGYDRGNEKLF

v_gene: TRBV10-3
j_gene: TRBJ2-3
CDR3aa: AISESLTGGLTDTQY

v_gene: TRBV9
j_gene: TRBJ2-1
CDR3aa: ASSVEGQGLGEQF

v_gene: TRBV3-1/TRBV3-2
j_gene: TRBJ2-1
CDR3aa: ASSQGAGGNEQF

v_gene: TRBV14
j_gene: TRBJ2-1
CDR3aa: ASSQDPSSYNEQF

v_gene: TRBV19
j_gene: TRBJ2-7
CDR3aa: ASSSTGHEQY

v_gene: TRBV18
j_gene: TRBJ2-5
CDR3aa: ASSPGTAQETQY

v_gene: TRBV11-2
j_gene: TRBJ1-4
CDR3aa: ASSSNQGVAGEKLF

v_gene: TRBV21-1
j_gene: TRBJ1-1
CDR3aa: ASSEEGDKGKTEAF

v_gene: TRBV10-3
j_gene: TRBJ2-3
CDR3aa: AINPGQGADTQY

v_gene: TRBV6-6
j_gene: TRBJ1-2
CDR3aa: ASRSGTGTYGYT

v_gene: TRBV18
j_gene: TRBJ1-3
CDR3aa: ASSPTQGNPGNTIY

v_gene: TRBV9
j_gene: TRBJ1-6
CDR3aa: ASSVDGASTSPLH

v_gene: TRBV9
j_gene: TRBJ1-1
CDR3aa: ASSALGQGGTEAF

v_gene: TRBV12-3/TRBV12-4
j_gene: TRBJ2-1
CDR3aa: ASSLVDSHEQF

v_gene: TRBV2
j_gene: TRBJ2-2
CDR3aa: ASSEQWNTGELF

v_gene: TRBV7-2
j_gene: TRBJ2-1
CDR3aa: ASSWDREREQF

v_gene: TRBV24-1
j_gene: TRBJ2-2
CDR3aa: ATSDLGAGGGELF

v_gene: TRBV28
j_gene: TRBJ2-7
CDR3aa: ASSPKLLEQY

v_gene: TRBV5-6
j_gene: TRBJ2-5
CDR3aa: ASSSLTGTGGQETQY

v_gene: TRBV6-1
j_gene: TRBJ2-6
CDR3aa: ASSAPGGMGSGANVLT

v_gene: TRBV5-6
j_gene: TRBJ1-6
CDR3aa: ASSLGVGGQVNSPLH

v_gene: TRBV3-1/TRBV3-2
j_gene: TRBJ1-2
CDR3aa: ASSRGQGGYT

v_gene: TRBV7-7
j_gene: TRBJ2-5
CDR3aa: ASSLDPGGQETQY

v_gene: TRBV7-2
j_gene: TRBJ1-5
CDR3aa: ASSSTEGNQPQH